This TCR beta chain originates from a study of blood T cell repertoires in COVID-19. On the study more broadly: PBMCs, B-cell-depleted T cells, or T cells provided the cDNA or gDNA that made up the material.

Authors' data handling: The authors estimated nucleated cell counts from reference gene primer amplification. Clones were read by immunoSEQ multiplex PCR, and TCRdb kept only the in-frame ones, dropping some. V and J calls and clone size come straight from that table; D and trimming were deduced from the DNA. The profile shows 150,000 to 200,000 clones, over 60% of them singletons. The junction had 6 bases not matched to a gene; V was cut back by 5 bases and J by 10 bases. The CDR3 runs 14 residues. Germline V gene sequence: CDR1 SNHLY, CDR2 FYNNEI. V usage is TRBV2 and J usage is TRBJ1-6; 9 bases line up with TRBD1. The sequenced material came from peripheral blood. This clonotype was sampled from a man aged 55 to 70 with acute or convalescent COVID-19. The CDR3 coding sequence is TGTGCCAGCAGTCAGGACAGGGGAGGCTCACCCCTCCACTTT. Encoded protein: CASSQDRGGSPLHF.